This entry features one T cell receptor (beta chain) sequence. The entry originates in a study of blood T cell repertoires in COVID-19. Study details: The United States, Italy and Spain were the sources of the acute and convalescent COVID-19 samples. T cells, B-cell-depleted T cells, or PBMCs supplied cDNA or gDNA.

Seattle's cohort entered during active infection and was followed longitudinally. V trimming: 1 base; J trimming: 9 bases; junction bases outside the gene matches: 10. Germline V lookup: CDR1 SGHNT, CDR2 YENEEA. The CDR3 contains 16 residues. This table comes from immunoSEQ multiplex PCR, and its TCRdb copy is limited to in-frame clones, with some not included. The sample comprises fewer than 450,000 clones, more than 75% of which are singletons, and around 6% rests with the top ten. The sequenced sample consisted of peripheral blood. V gene TRBV11-3 combines with J gene TRBJ2-1; the match to TRBD2 covers 9 bases. The source of this sequence is a woman between 50 and 59 years old with COVID-19, enrolled during active disease. The CDR3 coding sequence is TGTGCCAGCAGCTTAGTAGCTAGCGGGAACAGGGGTGAGCAGTTCTTC. Translation: CASSLVASGNRGEQFF.